These T cell receptor beta chains were read from a single sample in a study of CD8+CD57+ T cells in acquired aplastic anemia. Using its own MiXCR run on the reads, TCRdb lists one record per CDR3 protein. The profile covers 260,000 or so distinct CDR3 sequences, with around 45% appearing a single time and under 9% taken by the ten largest. Input material: sorted CD4+, CD8+, or CD8+CD57+ T cells (not recorded which) from PBMCs. These receptors came from a human donor with aplastic anemia. Both conserved end residues are part of each CDR3. Each record gives: clone size, V gene, D gene, J gene, CDR3 protein, CDR3 DNA. D genes are given only for firm matches. Some rows mark clone size as missing; the rest say once, few, many or name a class of expanded clone.

many	TRBV7-9	.	TRBJ2-1	CASSNPGEQFF	TGTGCCAGCAGCAACCCGGGGGAGCAGTTCTTC
few	TRBV9	.	TRBJ1-4	CASGVGDATNEKLFF	TGTGCCAGCGGGGTTGGGGATGCAACTAATGAAAAACTGTTTTTT
many	TRBV7-6	.	TRBJ1-2	CASSLSANYGYTF	TGTGCCAGCAGCTTAAGTGCTAACTATGGCTACACCTTC
many	TRBV7-8	.	TRBJ1-5	CASSAGHTKPQHF	TGTGCCAGCAGCGCGGGACATACAAAGCCCCAGCATTTT
few	TRBV6-4	TRBD1	TRBJ1-5	CASSDRDSILYSNQPQHF	TGTGCCAGCAGTGACCGGGACAGCATCCTATATAGCAATCAGCCCCAGCATTTT
many	TRBV4-2	TRBD2	TRBJ2-3	CASSQTESGGYTDTQYF	TGTGCCAGCAGCCAAACTGAGAGCGGGGGGTACACAGATACGCAGTATTTT
.	TRBV7-2	.	TRBJ1-2	CASSPLKGGYTF	TGTGCCAGCAGCCCCTTGAAGGGAGGCTACACCTTC
.	TRBV2	TRBD1	TRBJ1-5	CASSATGTGGNQPQHF	TGTGCCAGCAGTGCGACCGGGACAGGGGGCAATCAGCCCCAGCATTTT
many	TRBV9	.	TRBJ2-1	CASSEDGGYNEQFF	TGTGCCAGCAGTGAAGACGGTGGGTACAATGAGCAGTTCTTC
few	TRBV9	TRBD2	TRBJ2-7	CASSPPGLADEQYF	TGTGCCAGCAGCCCTCCGGGACTAGCCGACGAGCAGTACTTC
.	TRBV25-1	.	TRBJ1-2	CASSGGGRNYGYTF	TGTGCCAGCAGTGGAGGCGGCCGGAACTATGGCTACACCTTC
.	TRBV4-1	.	TRBJ1-1	CASRRVQGDTEAFF	TGCGCCAGCAGGCGGGTGCAGGGCGACACTGAAGCTTTCTTT
many	TRBV5-1	TRBD2	TRBJ2-3	CASSLVGTSISTDTQYF	TGCGCCAGCAGCTTGGTTGGGACTAGCATTTCCACAGATACGCAGTATTTT
.	TRBV25-1	.	TRBJ2-7	CASSEFGIHEQYF	TGTGCCAGCAGTGAATTCGGGATCCACGAGCAGTACTTC
many	TRBV20-1	.	TRBJ2-7	CSARSLRDHSYEQYF	TGCAGTGCTAGAAGCCTTAGGGACCACTCCTACGAGCAGTACTTC
.	TRBV7-9	TRBD2	TRBJ2-7	CASSPLAGEPYEQYF	TGCGCCAGCAGCCCCTTAGCGGGGGAACCCTACGAGCAGTACTTC
many	TRBV10-3	TRBD1	TRBJ1-4	CAIRPGQASDEKLFF	TGTGCCATCAGACCGGGACAGGCTTCCGATGAAAAACTGTTTTTT
.	TRBV19	.	TRBJ1-5	CASSINDGNSNQPQHF	TGTGCCAGTAGTATAAATGACGGAAATAGCAATCAGCCCCAGCATTTT
many	TRBV13	.	TRBJ2-1	CASSFERASSYNEQFF	TGTGCCAGCAGCTTCGAGCGGGCTAGCTCCTACAATGAGCAGTTCTTC
.	TRBV20-1	.	TRBJ1-4	CSARDGTTNEKLFF	TGCAGTGCTAGAGACGGCACTACTAATGAAAAACTGTTTTTT
.	TRBV7-9	.	TRBJ2-5	CASSWGGTQYF	TGTGCCAGCAGCTGGGGCGGGACCCAGTACTTC
.	TRBV7-2	TRBD2	TRBJ2-3	CASSFGGLAGDTQYF	TGTGCCAGCAGCTTTGGTGGACTAGCGGGAGATACGCAGTATTTT
few	TRBV6-1	.	TRBJ2-2	CASKSPSGNTGELFF	TGTGCCAGCAAATCCCCCAGCGGGAACACCGGGGAGCTGTTTTTT
.	TRBV19	.	TRBJ1-1	CASITTGEAFF	TGTGCCAGTATCACGACAGGCGAAGCTTTCTTT
.	TRBV9	TRBD1	TRBJ1-3	CASSGWDSRTSGNTIYF	TGTGCCAGCAGCGGGTGGGACAGCCGGACGTCTGGAAACACCATATATTTT
.	TRBV10-3	TRBD2	TRBJ2-7	CAISEGAGGAYEQYF	TGTGCCATCAGTGAGGGAGCGGGGGGTGCGTACGAGCAGTACTTC
.	TRBV5-1	.	TRBJ2-7	CASSLEVVVAEQYF	TGCGCCAGCAGCTTGGAGGTAGTAGTCGCCGAGCAGTACTTC
few	TRBV7-3	.	TRBJ1-6	CASSLGPVGGRLSSPLHF	TGTGCCAGCAGCTTAGGTCCGGTGGGGGGAAGGCTTAGTTCACCCCTCCACTTT
.	TRBV14	.	TRBJ2-1	CASSFRDQFHEQFF	TGTGCCAGTAGTTTCAGGGACCAGTTCCACGAGCAGTTCTTC
once	TRBV9	.	TRBJ2-5	CASSIGLGEETQYF	TGTGCCAGCAGCATCGGGTTGGGCGAAGAGACCCAGTACTTC
.	TRBV12-3/TRBV12-4	.	TRBJ1-2	CASSFGAVYGYTF	TGTGCCAGCAGTTTTGGGGCGGTCTATGGCTACACCTTC
many	TRBV6-2/TRBV6-3	.	TRBJ1-2	CASSTIQGYGYTF	TGTGCCAGCAGTACAATACAGGGCTATGGCTACACCTTC
once	TRBV7-9	TRBD1	TRBJ1-2	CASSPTRGQGGGGYTF	TGTGCCAGCAGCCCCACCAGGGGACAGGGGGGGGGGGGCTACACCTTC
few	TRBV2	TRBD1	TRBJ1-5	CASSVGQDLNQPQHF	TGTGCCAGCAGTGTGGGACAGGACCTCAATCAGCCCCAGCATTTT
.	TRBV2	TRBD1	TRBJ1-5	CASNGQGVQPQHF	TGTGCCAGCAACGGACAGGGAGTTCAGCCCCAGCATTTT
.	TRBV20-1	.	TRBJ1-6	CSARQGGYNSPLHF	TGCAGTGCGCGCCAGGGAGGGTATAATTCACCCCTCCACTTT
.	TRBV20-1	.	TRBJ1-2	CSAPCPANYGYTF	TGCAGTGCCCCGTGCCCGGCTAACTATGGCTACACCTTC
.	TRBV15	.	TRBJ1-5	CATSRTGLGNQPQHF	TGTGCCACCAGCAGGACAGGTTTGGGCAATCAGCCCCAGCATTTT
once	TRBV2	TRBD1	TRBJ2-5	CASSERDRWWETQYF	TGTGCCAGCAGTGAGAGGGACAGGTGGTGGGAGACCCAGTACTTC
many	TRBV7-9	.	TRBJ1-3	CASSSPGKSGNTIYF	TGTGCCAGCAGCTCGCCGGGCAAGTCTGGAAACACCATATATTTT
once	TRBV20-1	.	TRBJ1-2	CSAKGGQGYGYTF	TGCAGTGCTAAGGGGGGGCAGGGCTATGGCTACACCTTC
many	TRBV5-8	.	TRBJ1-1	CASSLRLGHTEAFF	TGTGCCAGCAGCTTGAGGCTCGGGCACACTGAAGCTTTCTTT
many	TRBV12-3/TRBV12-4	TRBD1	TRBJ1-6	CASSFETGGISPLHF	TGTGCCAGCAGTTTTGAGACAGGGGGAATTTCACCCCTCCACTTT
.	TRBV2	TRBD2	TRBJ2-5	CASRLAVGETQYF	TGTGCCAGCAGGCTAGCGGTCGGAGAGACCCAGTACTTC
.	TRBV2	TRBD1	TRBJ2-1	CASMPGQTHNEQFF	TGTGCCAGCATGCCGGGACAGACACACAATGAGCAGTTCTTC
once	TRBV11-2	TRBD2	TRBJ2-5	CASSSWTSGAETQYF	TGTGCCAGCAGCAGTTGGACTAGCGGGGCAGAGACCCAGTACTTC
.	TRBV20-1	TRBD1	TRBJ2-1	CSARTDRGNEQFF	TGCAGTGCTAGAACGGACAGGGGCAATGAGCAGTTCTTC
.	TRBV15	.	TRBJ1-3	CATSPRTTGNTIYF	TGTGCCACCAGCCCCCGTACTACTGGAAACACCATATATTTT
.	TRBV7-8	.	TRBJ2-7	CASSQAGPYEQYF	TGCGCCAGCAGCCAGGCCGGCCCCTACGAGCAGTACTTC
once	TRBV2	TRBD2	TRBJ2-3	CASSDGGLAGSTDTQYF	TGTGCCAGCAGTGACGGTGGACTAGCGGGGAGCACAGATACGCAGTATTTT